A few counts support the clone carrying this T cell receptor beta chain. The antigen is not known. Authors of the study amplified TCR beta CDR3 regions from RNA transcripts. The HTBI primer set was used in a first-round RT-PCR of the TCR CDR3. TCRdb used MiXCR to reprocess the multiplex PCR reads, holding one entry per CDR3 protein. The repertoire holds 550,000 to 850,000 distinct CDR3 sequences, roughly a sixth seen once, with roughly a sixth in the top ten. Blood sampling occurred at first hyperthyroidism diagnosis, ahead of any ophthalmopathy symptoms. The CDR3 has 14 amino acids. Germline values: CDR1 DFQATT, CDR2 SNEGSKA (reference sequence). V shed 0 bases, J shed 2 bases, and the junction held 4 bases outside the gene matches. The source of the sample is a study of T cells in Graves' hyperthyroidism and ophthalmopathy. General study points: It was a median approximately 6.9 months before onset that the model predicted ophthalmopathy. Stable hyperthyroidism was separated from ophthalmopathy by a model based on 13 V-J features.

Specimen: blood. The chain has TRBV20-1 and TRBJ2-7; TRBD1 matches at 7 bases. This receptor was identified in a woman aged 45-59 years with Graves' hyperthyroidism that later progressed to Graves' ophthalmopathy. CDR3 region: CSARERDRTYEQYF. CDR3 sequence (DNA): TGCAGTGCTAGAGAGAGGGACAGAACCTACGAGCAGTACTTC.